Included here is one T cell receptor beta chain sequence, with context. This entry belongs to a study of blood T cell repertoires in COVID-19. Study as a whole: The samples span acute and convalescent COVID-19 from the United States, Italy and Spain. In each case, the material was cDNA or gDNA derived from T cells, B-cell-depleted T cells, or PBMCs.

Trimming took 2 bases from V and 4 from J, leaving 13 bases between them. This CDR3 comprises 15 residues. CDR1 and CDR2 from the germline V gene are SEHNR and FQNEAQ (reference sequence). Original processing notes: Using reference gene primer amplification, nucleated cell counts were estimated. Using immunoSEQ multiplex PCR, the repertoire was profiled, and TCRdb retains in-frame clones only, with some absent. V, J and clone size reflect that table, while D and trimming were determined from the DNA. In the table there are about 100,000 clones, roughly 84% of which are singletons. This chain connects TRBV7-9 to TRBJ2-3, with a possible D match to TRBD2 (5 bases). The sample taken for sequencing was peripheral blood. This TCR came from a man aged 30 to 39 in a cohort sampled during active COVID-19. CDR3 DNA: TGTGCCAGCAGCTTAAATGCGGCTAGCTCAGATACGCAGTATTTT. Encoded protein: CASSLNAASSDTQYF.